The present T cell receptor (beta chain) was sequenced within a study of beta chain features in type 1 diabetes. In germline, CDR1 is GTSNPN, CDR2 SVGIG (reference sequence). Trimming took off 4 bases at V and 5 bases at J, with 5 bases between the two ends. The CDR3 contains 10 residues. This clone showed up just a few times. Other DNA sequences in this sample translate to the same CDR3. Sequenced material consisted of expressed TCRB transcripts (all of the isolated RNA was reverse transcribed). Profiling relied on immunoSEQ multiplex PCR, and the TCRdb table lists in-frame clones only, not all of them. The sample contains 400,000 to 450,000 clones, approximately 14% of which appear only once. Once sorted, every population was more than 95% pure.

The specimen sequenced was naive CD4+ T cells from blood. This sequence originates from a man younger than 40 in good health. The V and J genes are TRBV30 and TRBJ1-2; D uncertain. The CDR3 here is CAWKNYGYTF. The CDR3 bases are TGTGCCTGGAAGAATTATGGCTACACCTTC.